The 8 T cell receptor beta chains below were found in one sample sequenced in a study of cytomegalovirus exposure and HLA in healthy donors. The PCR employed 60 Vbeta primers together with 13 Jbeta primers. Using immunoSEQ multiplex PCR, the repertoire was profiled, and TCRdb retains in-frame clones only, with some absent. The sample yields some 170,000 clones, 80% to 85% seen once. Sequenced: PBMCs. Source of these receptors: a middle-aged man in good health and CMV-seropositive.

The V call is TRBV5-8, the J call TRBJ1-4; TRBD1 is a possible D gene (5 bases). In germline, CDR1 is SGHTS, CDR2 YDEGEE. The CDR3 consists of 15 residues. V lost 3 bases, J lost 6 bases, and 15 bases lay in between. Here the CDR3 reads CASSWRSPRDEKLFF. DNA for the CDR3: TGTGCCAGCAGCTGGCGTTCCCCCAGGGATGAAAAACTGTTTTTT.

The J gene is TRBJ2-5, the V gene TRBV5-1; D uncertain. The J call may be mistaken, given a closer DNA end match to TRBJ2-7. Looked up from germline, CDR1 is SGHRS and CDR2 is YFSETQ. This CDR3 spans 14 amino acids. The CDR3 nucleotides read TGCGCCAGCAGCTTATGGCAGGCCTCCTACGAGCAGTACTTC. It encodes CASSLWQASYEQYF.

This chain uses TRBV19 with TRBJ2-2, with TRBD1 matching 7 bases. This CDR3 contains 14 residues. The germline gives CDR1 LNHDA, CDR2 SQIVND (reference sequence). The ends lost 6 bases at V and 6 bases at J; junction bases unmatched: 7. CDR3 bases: TGTGCCAGTAGAAAAGACAGGGTACCCGGGGAGCTGTTTTTT. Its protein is CASRKDRVPGELFF.

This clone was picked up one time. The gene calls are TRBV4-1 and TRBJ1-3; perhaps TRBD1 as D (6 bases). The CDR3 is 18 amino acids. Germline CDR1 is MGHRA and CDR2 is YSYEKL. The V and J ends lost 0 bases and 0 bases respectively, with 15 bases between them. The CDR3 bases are TGCGCCAGCAGCCAAGAACCTTCAACAGGGAGCTCTGGAAACACCATATATTTT. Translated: CASSQEPSTGSSGNTIYF.

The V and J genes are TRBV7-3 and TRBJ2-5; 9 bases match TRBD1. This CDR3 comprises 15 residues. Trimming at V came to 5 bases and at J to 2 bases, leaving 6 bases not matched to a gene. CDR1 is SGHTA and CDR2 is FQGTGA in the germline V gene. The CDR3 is CASSGSGTGQETQYF. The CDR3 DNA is TGTGCCAGCAGCGGGTCCGGGACAGGGCAAGAGACCCAGTACTTC.

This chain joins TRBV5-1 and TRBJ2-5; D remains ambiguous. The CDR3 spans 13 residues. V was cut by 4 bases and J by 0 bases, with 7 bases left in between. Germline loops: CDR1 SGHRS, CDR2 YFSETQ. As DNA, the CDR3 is TGCGCCAGCAGCATCCTAAACCAAGAGACCCAGTACTTC. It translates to CASSILNQETQYF.

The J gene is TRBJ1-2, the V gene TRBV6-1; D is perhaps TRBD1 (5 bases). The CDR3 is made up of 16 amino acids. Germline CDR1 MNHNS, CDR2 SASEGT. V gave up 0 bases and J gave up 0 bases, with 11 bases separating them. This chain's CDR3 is CASSEARGRANYGYTF. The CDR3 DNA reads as TGTGCCAGCAGTGAAGCGCGCGGCAGGGCTAACTATGGCTACACCTTC.

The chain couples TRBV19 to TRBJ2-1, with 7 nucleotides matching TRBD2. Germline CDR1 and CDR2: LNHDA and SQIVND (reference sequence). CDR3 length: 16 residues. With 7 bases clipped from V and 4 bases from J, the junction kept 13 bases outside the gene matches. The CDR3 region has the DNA TGTGCCAGTAAACCCTCGGGGAGGGGTGTGTACAATGAGCAGTTCTTC. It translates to CASKPSGRGVYNEQFF.